This record covers a single TCR beta chain. Its specificity is unknown. This record belongs to a study of OX40 agonist ivuxolimab in advanced cancers. On the study more broadly: The patients received ivuxolimab by intravenous route every 2 weeks at 0.01 to 10 mg/kg. Patients receiving dose escalation had hepatocellular carcinoma, melanoma, renal cell or head and neck cancer.

Study results and caveats: Average numbers of expanded clones were greater in CD8+ T cells than in CD4+. At doses 0.1 to 3.0 mg/kg, CD4+ and CD8+ clones expanded.

Germline CDR1 SGHVS, CDR2 FNYEAQ. The germline V and J ends were trimmed by 5 bases and 3 bases, with 11 bases remaining between them. CDR3 length: 15 residues. This table comes from immunoSEQ multiplex PCR, and its TCRdb copy is limited to in-frame clones, with some not included. Of tens of thousands of clones listed, approximately 80% were seen once; the top ten hold under 3%. The chain recombines TRBV7-6 with TRBJ2-6; no firm D call. The sequenced sample was CD4+ or CD8+ T cells sorted from blood, obtained in a trial of the OX40 agonist ivuxolimab. The clonotype comes from an adult with an advanced solid tumor such as melanoma, head and neck, liver or kidney cancer. Written as DNA, the CDR3 is TGTGCCAGCAGCCGTGGGTTGCTTGGGGCCAACGTCCTGACTTTC. Its translation is CASSRGLLGANVLTF.